These T cell receptor beta chains were read from a single sample in a study of blood T cell repertoires in COVID-19. Here immunoSEQ multiplex PCR was the method, and the copy in TCRdb shows in-frame clones only, minus some. The sample lists about 270,000 clones; 88% were seen once. The specimen was PBMCs or T cells enriched from blood (not recorded which). The receptors were gathered from a woman between 45 and 65 years old who had recovered from COVID-19. Both conserved end residues are part of each CDR3. A D gene is named only where the DNA matches it firmly. Where a row states a size, it is once, few, many or the class of an expanded clone; other rows omit it.

v_gene: TRBV30; abundance: .; j_gene: TRBJ1-2; d_gene: .; CDR3aa: CAWRGARGRASYGYTF; CDR3nt: TGTGCCTGGAGGGGGGCCCGGGGACGGGCTAGCTATGGCTACACCTTC
v_gene: TRBV2; abundance: .; j_gene: TRBJ2-7; d_gene: TRBD2; CDR3aa: CASSLAGGAYEQYF; CDR3nt: TGTGCCAGCAGTCTAGCGGGAGGAGCCTACGAGCAGTACTTC
v_gene: TRBV29-1; abundance: .; j_gene: TRBJ2-1; d_gene: .; CDR3aa: CSVAGGFSYNEQFF; CDR3nt: TGCAGCGTAGCTGGGGGGTTCTCCTACAATGAGCAGTTCTTC
v_gene: TRBV9; abundance: .; j_gene: TRBJ1-1; d_gene: TRBD1; CDR3aa: CASSAGQATEAFF; CDR3nt: TGTGCCAGCAGCGCGGGACAGGCCACTGAAGCTTTCTTT
v_gene: TRBV20-1; abundance: .; j_gene: TRBJ2-3; d_gene: .; CDR3aa: CSALKSDTQYF; CDR3nt: TGCAGTGCCCTTAAGAGCGATACGCAGTATTTT
v_gene: TRBV2; abundance: .; j_gene: TRBJ1-1; d_gene: TRBD1; CDR3aa: CASRSGQGYTEAFF; CDR3nt: TGTGCCAGCAGGTCAGGACAGGGGTACACTGAAGCTTTCTTT
v_gene: TRBV6-5; abundance: .; j_gene: TRBJ1-2; d_gene: .; CDR3aa: CASRGGPGGGGYTF; CDR3nt: TGTGCCAGCAGGGGGGGACCCGGCGGAGGAGGCTACACCTTC
v_gene: TRBV3-1/TRBV3-2; abundance: .; j_gene: TRBJ1-1; d_gene: .; CDR3aa: CASSQVYSRVNTEAFF; CDR3nt: TGTGCCAGCAGCCAAGTATATTCCAGGGTAAACACTGAAGCTTTCTTT
v_gene: TRBV24-1; abundance: .; j_gene: TRBJ1-1; d_gene: .; CDR3aa: CATSDSRVGGNTEAFF; CDR3nt: TGTGCCACCAGTGATTCCCGTGTCGGGGGAAACACTGAAGCTTTCTTT
v_gene: TRBV7-6; abundance: .; j_gene: TRBJ2-7; d_gene: TRBD2; CDR3aa: CASSWTSGSTEQYF; CDR3nt: TGTGCCAGCAGCTGGACTAGCGGGAGTACCGAGCAGTACTTC
v_gene: TRBV29-1; abundance: .; j_gene: TRBJ1-1; d_gene: TRBD1; CDR3aa: CSGTGRMNTEAFF; CDR3nt: TGCAGCGGGACAGGGAGAATGAACACTGAAGCTTTCTTT
v_gene: TRBV7-2; abundance: .; j_gene: TRBJ2-7; d_gene: .; CDR3aa: CASSRGPGSVEQYF; CDR3nt: TGTGCCAGCAGCCGCGGCCCAGGGTCGGTCGAGCAGTACTTC
v_gene: TRBV7-3; abundance: .; j_gene: TRBJ1-5; d_gene: TRBD1; CDR3aa: CASSLGTGGDQPQHF; CDR3nt: TGTGCCAGCAGCCTTGGGACAGGGGGCGATCAGCCCCAGCATTTT
v_gene: TRBV11-2; abundance: .; j_gene: TRBJ2-7; d_gene: TRBD2; CDR3aa: CASSLIGVAGDEQYF; CDR3nt: TGTGCCAGCAGCTTAATCGGAGTAGCGGGCGACGAGCAGTACTTC
v_gene: TRBV6-1; abundance: .; j_gene: TRBJ1-6; d_gene: .; CDR3aa: CASSAPGQELGSPLHF; CDR3nt: TGTGCCAGCAGTGCACCGGGACAAGAACTTGGTTCACCCCTCCACTTT
v_gene: TRBV4-3; abundance: .; j_gene: TRBJ2-1; d_gene: TRBD2; CDR3aa: CASSQSGLAGSNNEQFF; CDR3nt: TGCGCCAGCAGCCAATCCGGACTAGCGGGATCCAACAATGAGCAGTTCTTC
v_gene: TRBV2; abundance: .; j_gene: TRBJ2-5; d_gene: TRBD1; CDR3aa: CASSDVRGHQETQYF; CDR3nt: TGTGCCAGCAGTGACGTCAGGGGGCATCAAGAGACCCAGTACTTC
v_gene: TRBV6-2/TRBV6-3; abundance: .; j_gene: TRBJ1-2; d_gene: TRBD1; CDR3aa: CASSYPGQHYGYTF; CDR3nt: TGTGCCAGCAGTTACCCGGGACAGCACTATGGCTACACCTTC
v_gene: TRBV4-3; abundance: .; j_gene: TRBJ2-1; d_gene: TRBD2; CDR3aa: CASSRESGNFVNEQFF; CDR3nt: TGCGCCAGCAGCCGGGAGAGCGGGAACTTTGTGAATGAGCAGTTCTTC
v_gene: TRBV28; abundance: .; j_gene: TRBJ2-1; d_gene: .; CDR3aa: CASSLAASYNEQFF; CDR3nt: TGTGCCAGCAGTTTAGCGGCCAGCTACAATGAGCAGTTCTTC
v_gene: TRBV6-5; abundance: .; j_gene: TRBJ1-4; d_gene: TRBD1; CDR3aa: CASSSRDSHNEKLFF; CDR3nt: TGTGCCAGCAGCTCCCGGGACAGCCATAATGAAAAACTGTTTTTT
v_gene: TRBV6-5; abundance: .; j_gene: TRBJ2-7; d_gene: TRBD1; CDR3aa: CASSSTGGSYEQYF; CDR3nt: TGTGCCAGCAGTTCGACAGGGGGCAGCTACGAGCAGTACTTC
v_gene: TRBV24-1; abundance: .; j_gene: TRBJ2-1; d_gene: TRBD2; CDR3aa: CATSDPRGLAGSYNEQFF; CDR3nt: TGTGCCACCAGTGATCCAAGAGGACTAGCGGGAAGCTACAATGAGCAGTTCTTC
v_gene: TRBV11-2; abundance: .; j_gene: TRBJ2-3; d_gene: .; CDR3aa: CASSLTQSASTDTQYF; CDR3nt: TGTGCCAGCAGCTTAACACAGAGTGCTAGCACAGATACGCAGTATTTT
v_gene: TRBV15; abundance: once; j_gene: TRBJ1-2; d_gene: TRBD1; CDR3aa: CATSRGTGGANYGYTF; CDR3nt: TGTGCCACCAGCAGAGGGACAGGGGGAGCTAACTATGGCTACACCTTC
v_gene: TRBV6-1; abundance: .; j_gene: TRBJ1-1; d_gene: .; CDR3aa: CASSDSREGAPRGTEAFF; CDR3nt: TGTGCCAGCAGTGACAGCAGGGAGGGAGCTCCAAGGGGCACTGAAGCTTTCTTT
v_gene: TRBV7-9; abundance: once; j_gene: TRBJ1-6; d_gene: TRBD1; CDR3aa: CASSLVQGRSPLHF; CDR3nt: TGTGCCAGCAGCTTGGTACAGGGGCGTTCACCCCTCCACTTT
v_gene: TRBV3-1/TRBV3-2; abundance: few; j_gene: TRBJ2-7; d_gene: TRBD1; CDR3aa: CASSPNAGTGAAGLSYEQYF; CDR3nt: TGTGCCAGCAGCCCCAATGCAGGGACAGGTGCTGCGGGACTCTCCTACGAGCAGTACTTC
v_gene: TRBV7-9; abundance: .; j_gene: TRBJ1-1; d_gene: .; CDR3aa: CASSLVSRVGTEAFF; CDR3nt: TGTGCCAGCAGCTTAGTATCTCGGGTCGGCACTGAAGCTTTCTTT
v_gene: TRBV24-1; abundance: .; j_gene: TRBJ2-1; d_gene: .; CDR3aa: CATSGTSRTYNEQFF; CDR3nt: TGTGCCACCAGTGGTACTAGCAGGACCTACAATGAGCAGTTCTTC
v_gene: TRBV2; abundance: .; j_gene: TRBJ1-1; d_gene: .; CDR3aa: CASSVGGNTEAFF; CDR3nt: TGTGCCAGCAGTGTTGGAGGGAACACTGAAGCTTTCTTT
v_gene: TRBV5-1; abundance: .; j_gene: TRBJ2-6; d_gene: .; CDR3aa: CASSQGGGSGANVLTF; CDR3nt: TGCGCCAGCAGCCAGGGCGGAGGGTCTGGGGCCAACGTCCTGACTTTC
v_gene: TRBV7-9; abundance: once; j_gene: TRBJ1-2; d_gene: .; CDR3aa: CASSLEGGNYGYTF; CDR3nt: TGTGCCAGCAGCTTAGAAGGGGGTAACTATGGCTACACCTTC
v_gene: TRBV5-6; abundance: .; j_gene: TRBJ1-1; d_gene: .; CDR3aa: CTSSFLQTNTEAFF; CDR3nt: TGTACCAGCAGCTTTTTACAGACGAACACTGAAGCTTTCTTT
v_gene: TRBV29-1; abundance: .; j_gene: TRBJ1-1; d_gene: .; CDR3aa: CSVTSGAEAFF; CDR3nt: TGCAGCGTCACATCAGGGGCTGAAGCTTTCTTT
v_gene: TRBV9; abundance: few; j_gene: TRBJ2-7; d_gene: .; CDR3aa: CASSVDVSGIEQYF; CDR3nt: TGTGCCAGCAGCGTAGATGTTTCAGGGATCGAGCAGTACTTC
v_gene: TRBV28; abundance: .; j_gene: TRBJ2-2; d_gene: TRBD1; CDR3aa: CASSETGGNRGTGELFF; CDR3nt: TGTGCCAGCAGTGAGACAGGGGGGAATCGTGGAACCGGGGAGCTGTTTTTT
v_gene: TRBV27; abundance: .; j_gene: TRBJ2-7; d_gene: .; CDR3aa: CASSFMPQGYREQYF; CDR3nt: TGTGCCAGCAGTTTCATGCCACAGGGTTATCGCGAGCAGTACTTC
v_gene: TRBV30; abundance: many; j_gene: TRBJ1-1; d_gene: .; CDR3aa: CAWSVYGPRGTEAFF; CDR3nt: TGTGCCTGGAGTGTTTATGGGCCGCGGGGCACTGAAGCTTTCTTT
v_gene: TRBV19; abundance: .; j_gene: TRBJ1-2; d_gene: TRBD1; CDR3aa: CASTPDRVGYGYTF; CDR3nt: TGTGCCAGTACCCCGGACAGGGTAGGCTATGGCTACACCTTC
v_gene: TRBV27; abundance: .; j_gene: TRBJ2-1; d_gene: TRBD2; CDR3aa: CASRQLAGAGNNEQFF; CDR3nt: TGTGCCAGCAGACAACTAGCGGGAGCGGGGAACAATGAGCAGTTCTTC
v_gene: TRBV19; abundance: .; j_gene: TRBJ1-2; d_gene: TRBD1; CDR3aa: CASSGQGRSGYTF; CDR3nt: TGTGCCAGTAGCGGACAGGGACGATCTGGCTACACCTTC